The 3 T cell receptor beta chains below were found in one sample sequenced in a study of T cell repertoires in cytomegalovirus infection. TCRdb ran MiXCR on the reads and lists one entry per CDR3 protein. The table has more than 650,000 distinct CDR3 sequences, 35% to 40% seen once. What was sequenced was PBMCs. Receptor source: a human donor in good health (CMV status not recorded). Some clones in this sample may be carry-over from other donors' samples.

This clonotype was observed a few times. The chain combines TRBV6-8 with TRBJ2-5; D gene unclear. CDR1 and CDR2 from the germline V gene are MNHGY and SAAAGT. The CDR3 is 14 residues long. Deletions cut 0 bases from V and 1 base from J, with 6 bases between. The chain's CDR3 is CASSYSGCQETQYF. The DNA of the CDR3 is TGTGCCAGCAGTTACTCCGGATGCCAAGAGACCCAGTACTTC.

The V call is TRBV27, the J call TRBJ1-1; a weak D match, TRBD1 (6 bases). The CDR3 contains 17 residues. V was cut by 4 bases and J by 0 bases, with 18 bases left in between. The germline CDR1 and CDR2 sequences are MNHEY and SMNVEV (reference sequence). CDR3 in amino acids: CASSSLHRTAMNTEAFF. CDR3 sequence (DNA): TGTGCCAGCAGTTCCCTCCACCGGACAGCGATGAACACTGAAGCTTTCTTT.

The chain has TRBV20-1 and TRBJ2-7; D could derive from TRBD1 or TRBD2 (5 bases each). CDR1 is DFQATT and CDR2 is SNEGSKA in the germline V gene (reference sequence). This CDR3 is 15 amino acids long. The ends were cut back, 3 bases at V and 2 bases at J, with 17 bases in the middle. CDR3 residues: CSARLMGPHTYEQYF. The DNA of the CDR3 is TGCAGTGCTAGGCTCATGGGACCCCACACCTACGAGCAGTACTTC.